This record covers a single T cell receptor (beta chain). Its target is unknown. This sample is part of a study of graft-versus-host responses after intestinal transplantation. Whole-study results and caveats: Some patients had graft-donor T cell macrochimerism. In their allografts, the ratios of graft-versus-host to host-versus-graft T cell clones were high. Some GvH clones appeared in ileal mucosa or blood before recipient bone marrow.

The data were produced by immunoSEQ multiplex PCR, yet TCRdb's version contains in-frame clones alone and is incomplete. The sample holds fewer than 5,500 clones; 65% to 90% are singletons and the top ten take 9.5% to 13%. V lost 7 bases and J 0 bases, leaving 16 bases between the germline ends. Germline CDR1 and CDR2: LNHDA and SQIVND (reference sequence). CDR3 size: 16 residues. Tissue from the graft was processed to free its intraepithelial and lamina propria lymphocytes. This material consisted of ileum tissue, taken 156 days after intestinal transplant. The V gene is TRBV19, the J gene TRBJ1-3; D ambiguous. The source of this sequence is a human patient who received an intestinal transplant, so some T cells may come from the graft donor. CDR3 nucleotides: TGTGCCAGTACCCAAGGTCCCTTCATCTCTGGAAACACCATATATTTT. This codes for CASTQGPFISGNTIYF.